Sequencing of this T cell receptor (beta chain) was carried out in a study of T-cell memory formation after mild COVID-19. Whole-study findings and limits: Contracting CD4+ clones were located mainly in CM and EM, and CD8+ clones in EMRA. Specificity for SARS-CoV-2 was not confirmed among the second-wave clones peaking on day 37. Clones that contracted from day 15 to 85 were balanced CD4/CD8, while later expanders leaned CD4+.

The TCR alpha and TCR beta cDNA libraries, bearing sample barcodes and UMIs, were generated by 5'RACE using constant-segment primers. Each CDR3 protein gets one entry after TCRdb re-called the 5' RACE reads with MiXCR. The sample has 400,000 to 450,000 distinct CDR3 sequences, more than 15% seen once; the top ten hold around a fifth. In regard to this clonotype: As yet, its antigen is unknown.

Germline trimming cut 5 bases from V and 2 bases from J; bases unmatched to any gene: 6. From germline, CDR1 is SGHAT and CDR2 FQNNGV. This CDR3 spans 15 amino acids. This clonotype was obtained from a man aged 18 to 30 who had mild COVID-19 (a few samples of this study predate the infection). Cell type and time point are not known. This sequence joins TRBV11-2 and TRBJ2-3; 8 positions match TRBD2. The sequenced sample was PBMCs or a T cell subset sorted from them (not recorded which). The CDR3 region is CASSLRGGPTDTQYF. The CDR3 coding sequence is TGTGCCAGCAGCCTCCGCGGGGGGCCCACAGATACGCAGTATTTT.